The clone carrying this TCR beta chain appeared a few times. This entry belongs to a study of cytotoxic CD8 clonotypes in ibrutinib-treated CLL. CDR3 size: 14 residues. Germline V gene lookup returns CDR1 MDHEN and CDR2 SYDVKM. Unmatched junction bases numbered 7, after V lost 6 bases and J lost 6 bases. With sequencing, the targeted depth ranged from 1 in 200,000 to 1 in 1 million T cells. TCRdb's copy holds only in-frame clones and misses some; the assay was immunoSEQ multiplex PCR. The table lists around 200,000 clones, more than 70% of them singletons. The chain couples TRBV28 to TRBJ1-5; 8 positions match TRBD1. This TCR came from a human donor with chronic lymphocytic leukemia. The source was PBMCs, collected after 12 months of ibrutinib treatment. Written as DNA, the CDR3 is TGTGCCAGCAGGCTGGGACAGGTCATTCAGCCCCAGCATTTT. It is translated as CASRLGQVIQPQHF.